This T cell receptor (beta chain) was sequenced for a study of graft-versus-host responses after intestinal transplantation. The study, taken as a whole, reports: Levels of circulating GvH clones at their peak were associated with early post-transplant HvG declines. Recipient marrow showed GvH clones, some seen first in ileum or blood.

The V gene's germline CDR1 is MGHRA and CDR2 YSYEKL. There are 15 residues in the CDR3. V lost 1 base and J lost 0, with 7 bases in between. The assay was immunoSEQ multiplex PCR, and TCRdb's table has in-frame clones only and misses some. The sample has some 45,000 clones, around nine tenths seen once; the top ten hold 3.5% to 5%. Concerning this clone: Its target is not known.

The sequences come from PBMCs, collected 524 days after transplant. The clonotype originates from a human patient who received an intestinal transplant, so some T cells may come from the graft donor. The chain carries TRBV4-1 and TRBJ1-3, with D unclear. The CDR3 nucleotides read TGCGCCAGCAGCCAAGGGTCCCTCTCTGGAAACACCATATATTTT. It yields the protein CASSQGSLSGNTIYF.